One and the same sample provided the 26 T cell receptor beta chains below, sequenced in a study of blood T cell repertoires in COVID-19. The method was immunoSEQ multiplex PCR; TCRdb's version includes in-frame clones alone and lacks a portion of them. The table lists some 140,000 clones, approximately 78% of them singletons. The sequenced sample consisted of peripheral blood. The receptors were gathered from a man aged 60 to 75 who had recovered from COVID-19.

The rearrangement links TRBV10-3 to TRBJ1-1; D remains unclear. The CDR3 is 13 residues long. In germline, CDR1 is ENHRY, CDR2 SYGVKD. Trimming left V 3 bases short and J 1 base short, with 6 bases between. The CDR3 sequence is CAISEISNTEAFF. The CDR3 bases are TGTGCCATCAGTGAAATCTCGAACACTGAAGCTTTCTTT.

CDR3 nucleotide sequence: TGCGCCAGCAGCTTGGCCCTTCGGGGGGAAGGCTCCCACTATGGCTACACCTTC. This translates into CASSLALRGEGSHYGYTF. J is TRBJ1-2 and V is TRBV5-1, with D maybe TRBD1 (5 bases). This CDR3 spans 18 amino acids. V was pared by 0 bases and J by 3 bases, with 21 bases between. In germline, CDR1 is SGHRS, CDR2 YFSETQ. The full variable domain, completed using reference TRBV5-1 and TRBJ1-2, is KAGVTQTPRYLIKTRGQQVTLSCSPISGHRSVSWYQQTPGQGLQFLFEYFSETQRNKGNFPGRFSGRQFSNSRSEMNVSTLELGDSALYLCASSLALRGEGSHYGYTFGSGTRLTVV.

This chain connects TRBV30 to TRBJ1-6; D is perhaps TRBD1 (6 bases). CDR3 length: 14 residues. With 3 bases removed from V and 4 bases from J, the gap between germline ends came to 10 bases. Germline lookup yields CDR1 GTSNPN and CDR2 SVGIG (reference sequence). The CDR3 protein is CAWRPGQYNSPLHF. The CDR3 DNA follows: TGTGCCTGGAGACCCGGACAGTATAATTCACCCCTCCACTTT.

This clone showed up just once. J is TRBJ2-5 and V is TRBV2, with TRBD1 matching over 7 bases. This CDR3 spans 14 amino acids. V shed 6 bases and J 1 base; nucleotides not matched to a gene: 5. The germline V gene encodes CDR1 SNHLY and CDR2 FYNNEI. In DNA form, the CDR3 reads TGTGCCAGCAGCCTAGACAGGGCCCAAGAGACCCAGTACTTC. Translated, it gives CASSLDRAQETQYF.

The V gene is TRBV3-1 (or the pseudogene TRBV3-2), the J gene TRBJ2-3, with D tentatively TRBD2 (6 bases). CDR1 is LGHDT and CDR2 is YNNKEL in the germline V gene (reference sequence). The CDR3 length is 13 residues. The V and J ends lost 1 base and 10 bases respectively, with 12 bases between them. The CDR3 loop reads CASSQGEASAQYF. The CDR3, as DNA: TGTGCCAGCAGCCAAGGAGAGGCTAGCGCGCAGTATTTT.

This chain joins TRBV7-9 and TRBJ2-2; D gene uncertain. CDR1 is SEHNR and CDR2 is FQNEAQ in the germline V gene (reference sequence). Trimming cost V 8 bases and J 8 bases, with 15 bases left between them. The CDR3 sequence is 13 residues long. This chain's CDR3 is CASVSTPGGELFF. Written as DNA, the CDR3 is TGTGCCAGCGTATCAACGCCCGGGGGGGAGCTGTTTTTT.

There are many counts of this clone. V gene TRBV5-4 combines with J gene TRBJ2-7; 8 bases align to TRBD2. CDR3 size: 13 residues. CDR1 SGHNT and CDR2 YYREEE come from the germline V gene (reference sequence). V lost 0 bases, J lost 7 bases, and 3 bases stayed unmatched. CDR3 in amino acids: CASSLVGGGEQYF. For the CDR3, the DNA is TGTGCCAGCAGCTTGGTCGGGGGGGGAGAGCAGTACTTC. Variable domain in full (rest from reference TRBV5-4 and TRBJ2-7): ETGVTQSPTHLIKTRGQQVTLRCSSQSGHNTVSWYQQALGQGPQFIFQYYREEENGRGNFPPRFSGLQFPNYSSELNVNALELDDSALYLCASSLVGGGEQYFGPGTRLTVT.

This chain uses TRBV28 with TRBJ1-2; 7 nucleotides match TRBD1. V lost 6 bases to trimming and J lost 8 bases; unmatched junction nucleotides: 15. CDR1 and CDR2 from the germline V gene are MDHEN and SYDVKM. The CDR3 extends over 15 amino acids. CDR3 sequence: CASRKTGVGSGGYTF. The CDR3 DNA reads as TGTGCCAGCAGAAAAACAGGGGTGGGGTCAGGGGGCTACACCTTC.

The gene calls are TRBV7-3 and TRBJ2-1, with 8 bases aligning to TRBD1. The CDR3 is 15 amino acids. Germline V CDR1 and CDR2: SGHTA, FQGTGA. Trimming removed 4 bases from V and 6 bases from J; junction bases left unmatched: 8. DNA for the CDR3: TGTGCCAGCAGCTCCCGACAGGGGAGTTTCAATGAGCAGTTCTTC. It encodes CASSSRQGSFNEQFF.

The V gene is TRBV3-1 (or the pseudogene TRBV3-2), the J gene TRBJ1-1; no clear D gene. This CDR3 has 13 amino acids. Trimming left V 5 bases short and J 8 bases short, with 15 bases between. Germline-derived CDR1 and CDR2 are LGHDT and YNNKEL (reference sequence). This CDR3 reads CASSSGTEVEAFF. The CDR3, as DNA: TGTGCCAGCAGCTCCGGTACGGAGGTAGAAGCTTTCTTT.

The J gene is TRBJ2-3, the V gene TRBV28; 9 bases agree with TRBD2. V was pared by 6 bases and J by 3 bases, with 10 bases of the junction left unmatched. Germline lookup yields CDR1 MDHEN and CDR2 SYDVKM. CDR3 size: 16 residues. The CDR3 coding sequence is TGTGCCAGCAGGCTTAGGCGCGGGGGGGCAACAGATACGCAGTATTTT. It is translated as CASRLRRGGATDTQYF.

This clone turned up a few times. The chain carries TRBV6-5 and TRBJ2-7, with 8 positions matching TRBD2. Germline CDR1 and CDR2: MNHEY and SVGAGI. The CDR3 covers 14 residues. V lost 10 bases and J lost 2; bases outside the gene matches: 10. Here the CDR3 reads CATAPGLGPYEQYF. The DNA for the CDR3 is TGTGCCACCGCCCCGGGACTAGGACCCTACGAGCAGTACTTC.

The chain recombines TRBV28 with TRBJ2-5; 10 positions match TRBD2. CDR3 length equals 16 residues. Germline CDR1 reads MDHEN; CDR2 reads SYDVKM. V shed 7 bases and J 0 bases; nucleotides not matched to a gene: 8. The CDR3 DNA reads TGTGCCAGCACCAAAGATAGCGGGGGGTACCAAGAGACCCAGTACTTC. Amino acid sequence: CASTKDSGGYQETQYF.

This clone has only one observation. The rearrangement uses TRBV4-1 and TRBJ1-3; no reliable D call. The V end lost 1 base, the J end lost 3 bases, and 16 bases lay between the germline ends. From germline, CDR1 is MGHRA and CDR2 YSYEKL. CDR3 length equals 17 residues. CDR3 nucleotides: TGCGCCAGCAGCCAAGGGTCCCAGACAAAAAATGGAAACACCATATATTTT. Protein: CASSQGSQTKNGNTIYF.

This clone was counted a single time. The chain combines TRBV4-3 with TRBJ2-3; 11 nucleotides agree with TRBD2. Germline V gene lookup returns CDR1 LGHNA and CDR2 YSLEER. This CDR3 region has 20 residues. The ends lost 0 bases at V and 2 bases at J; junction bases unmatched: 13. The CDR3 DNA follows: TGCGCCAGCAGCCAAGAAGCCGCTAGCGGGGGGTTAAACCCCACAGATACGCAGTATTTT. Translating gives CASSQEAASGGLNPTDTQYF.

This rearrangement joins TRBV5-4 to TRBJ2-7; D not certain. The CDR3 extends over 11 amino acids. The germline V gene encodes CDR1 SGHNT and CDR2 YYREEE (reference sequence). Trimming left V 5 bases short and J 7 bases short, with 10 bases between. For the CDR3, the DNA is TGTGCCAGCAGTTTCTTAACAGAGCAGTACTTC. Translating gives CASSFLTEQYF.

V gene TRBV3-1 (or the pseudogene TRBV3-2) combines with J gene TRBJ1-1; D might be TRBD1 (5 bases). The CDR3 is 17 residues long. Germline values: CDR1 LGHDT, CDR2 YNNKEL (reference sequence). V was pared by 0 bases and J by 1 base, with 15 bases between. The CDR3 spells CASSQDGAGKRNTEAFF. CDR3 sequence (DNA): TGTGCCAGCAGCCAAGATGGGGCAGGGAAGAGGAACACTGAAGCTTTCTTT.

The J gene is TRBJ2-4, the V gene TRBV20-1, with D perhaps TRBD2 (5 bases). Germline values: CDR1 DFQATT, CDR2 SNEGSKA (reference sequence). The CDR3 is 13 residues long. CDR3 loop: CGTSALAKNIQYF. As DNA, the CDR3 is TGCGGTACTAGTGCTCTAGCCAAAAACATTCAGTACTTC.

This clone was counted between two and nine times. The rearrangement uses TRBV4-3 and TRBJ1-6; D gene ambiguous. V gave up 0 bases and J gave up 10 bases, with 10 bases separating them. Germline V gives CDR1 LGHNA, CDR2 YSLEER. The CDR3 has 14 amino acids. The DNA of the CDR3 is TGCGCCAGCAGCCAAGATCCGGGGAAATCACCCCTCCACTTT. Translation: CASSQDPGKSPLHF.

The J gene is TRBJ1-4, the V gene TRBV21-1; the tabulated D call, TRBD1, remains unverified against the DNA. TRBV21-1 is marked as a pseudogene. There are 15 residues in the CDR3. The CDR3 DNA sequence: TGCCGCCAGCAAATACTCCCAGGGGTGGATGAAAAACTGTTTTTT. It translates to CRQQILPGVDEKLFF.

This chain links TRBV30 with TRBJ1-6; a possible D gene is TRBD1 (6 bases). The CDR3 runs 13 residues. Germline V gene sequence: CDR1 GTSNPN, CDR2 SVGIG (reference sequence). Trimming shortened V by 2 bases and J by 8 bases, and 10 bases separated the two germline ends. The CDR3 loop is CAWSYKGDSPLHF. The DNA for the CDR3 is TGTGCCTGGAGTTATAAGGGGGATTCACCCCTCCACTTT.

The genes are TRBV29-1 and TRBJ2-7; TRBD1 agrees at 9 bases. The germline CDR1 and CDR2 sequences are SQVTM and ANQGSEA. V shed 3 bases and J 2 bases; nucleotides not matched to a gene: 11. The CDR3 length is 16 residues. The CDR3 is CSVEGTGGKKTYEQYF. The CDR3 DNA is TGCAGCGTTGAGGGCACAGGGGGCAAGAAGACCTACGAGCAGTACTTC.

The chain combines TRBV24-1 with TRBJ2-7, with D maybe TRBD1 (5 bases). CDR1 and CDR2 (germline): KGHDR, SFDVKD. V was cut by 2 bases and J by 7 bases, with 14 bases left in between. CDR3 length: 14 amino acids. CDR3 loop: CATSDSTVAGEQYF. The CDR3 DNA sequence: TGTGCCACCAGTGATTCGACAGTTGCTGGAGAGCAGTACTTC.

The chain joins TRBV6-6 to TRBJ1-5; 10 nucleotides line up with TRBD1. V lost 6 bases, J lost 5 bases, and 7 bases stayed unmatched. From germline, CDR1 is MNHNY and CDR2 SVGAGI (reference sequence). CDR3 length: 15 amino acids. The CDR3 coding sequence is TGTGCCAGCAGGACAGGGGGCTTGGGACATCAGCCCCAGCATTTT. Amino acids: CASRTGGLGHQPQHF.

The J gene is TRBJ1-6, the V gene TRBV11-2, with D unclear. Trimming took 7 bases from V and 11 from J, leaving 15 bases between them. Germline V CDR1 and CDR2: SGHAT, FQNNGV. The CDR3 is 13 amino acids. CDR3 nucleotide sequence: TGTGCCAGCAAGGAGTCTGCCCCGACACCCCTCCACTTT. Its protein is CASKESAPTPLHF.

The chain joins TRBV12-5 to TRBJ2-1, with 7 bases identical to TRBD2. CDR1 and CDR2 from the germline V gene are LGHNT and FRNRAP. The CDR3 sequence is 14 residues long. V dropped 6 bases and J dropped 3; count of bases not matched to a gene: 5. For the CDR3, the DNA is TGTGCTAGTGGGAGCGGGGCTCTCTACAATGAGCAGTTCTTC. As protein: CASGSGALYNEQFF.